This T cell receptor (beta chain) was profiled in a study of synovial regulatory T cells in juvenile arthritis. Some clones are missing from TCRdb's copy, which holds only in-frame ones; the method was immunoSEQ multiplex PCR. This sample's table has about 10,000 clones. Germline-derived CDR1 and CDR2 are LNHDA and SQIVND (reference sequence). This CDR3 is built from 15 residues. This entry has no DNA. The receptor comes from a donor aged 2-30 years with juvenile idiopathic arthritis. Sample: Treg cells from blood. Sample subset: remaining (HLA-DR-negative) circulating blood Treg cells. V gene TRBV19 combines with J gene TRBJ1-1; TCRdb lists TRBD1, though no DNA is available to test this call. This CDR3 reads CASSKRDRGDTEAFF.